This T cell receptor (beta chain) appears in the sequencing data of a study of regulatory T cells in long-lasting Graves disease. Study-wide results and caveats: Persistent patients had a count of shared public clonotypes (approximately 3,000) that exceeded that of new patients (around 960).

The authors built TCR beta libraries using iRepertoire HTBI primers and Arm-PCR of CDR3 regions. TCRdb itself ran the multiplex PCR reads through MiXCR, one entry per CDR3 protein. This sample yields about 440,000 distinct CDR3 sequences, of which less than 20% are seen a single time; about 10% belongs to the top ten. This CDR3 has 18 residues. Germline CDR1 reads DFQATT; CDR2 reads SNEGSKA (reference sequence). The V segment lost 3 bases and the J segment 0 bases; nucleotides outside the gene matches: 9. Note on this clonotype: Its specificity is not known.

Time point given: newly diagnosed GD, antithyroid drugs for less than 3 months. PBMC-derived RNA was used for the TCR library. This sample was also put to use in a study of T cells in Graves' hyperthyroidism and ophthalmopathy. This second study notes: Most clonotypes that expanded in the thyroid above 0.001 also showed up in blood.

Here the sequenced sample was peripheral blood mononuclear cells (PBMCs), taken at new diagnosis, from a patient treated with antithyroid drugs. The receptor was derived from a woman in her twenties or thirties with Graves disease. The rearrangement joins TRBV20-1 to TRBJ2-2, with 11 bases aligning to TRBD2. The CDR3 protein is CSASGGLAEYSNTGELFF. CDR3 bases: TGCAGTGCTAGTGGGGGACTAGCGGAATATTCGAACACCGGGGAGCTGTTTTTT.